This entry lists 30 T cell receptor beta chains sequenced from one sample in a study of shared clonotypes between healthy human individuals. Some clones are missing from TCRdb's copy, which holds only in-frame ones; the method was immunoSEQ multiplex PCR. The sample carries 2.3 million or so clones, about 92% recorded once. Sequences were obtained from naive CD4+ T cells from PBMCs. Subset of the sample: CD45RA+ positively selected. The receptor set was obtained from a man aged 18 to 29 in good health. Some clones in this sample may be carry-over from other donors' samples.

The chain combines TRBV29-1 with TRBJ2-1, with TRBD1 as a possible D gene (6 bases). This CDR3 contains 15 residues. Germline CDR1 SQVTM, CDR2 ANQGSEA. V lost 4 bases and J 5 bases, leaving 18 bases between the germline ends. CDR3: CSVAVQGSWDNEQFF. Written as DNA, the CDR3 is TGCAGCGTTGCAGTACAGGGATCGTGGGACAATGAGCAGTTCTTC.

This chain links TRBV7-3 with TRBJ1-1; D is perhaps TRBD1 (6 bases). In germline, CDR1 is SGHTA, CDR2 FQGTGA. This CDR3 has 15 residues. Trimming took 5 bases from V and 0 from J, leaving 13 bases between them. The CDR3 coding sequence is TGTGCCAGCAGCCAGGGGCCTATACTGAACACTGAAGCTTTCTTT. This encodes CASSQGPILNTEAFF.

The chain combines TRBV11-3 with TRBJ2-1, with 9 bases identical to TRBD2. Germline V gene data show CDR1 as SGHNT and CDR2 as YENEEA. The CDR3 covers 17 residues. The trim removed 5 bases at V and 4 bases at J, leaving 12 bases unmatched. The CDR3 nucleotides are TGTGCCAGCAGCGGCCGCCCAGCTAGCGGGATATACAATGAGCAGTTCTTC. Protein: CASSGRPASGIYNEQFF. Full variable domain (outside the CDR3, taken from reference TRBV11-3 and TRBJ2-1): EAGVVQSPRYKIIEKKQPVAFWCNPISGHNTLYWYLQNLGQGPELLIRYENEEAVDDSQLPKDRFSAERLKGVDSTLKIQPAELGDSAVYLCASSGRPASGIYNEQFFGPGTRLTVL.

This chain connects TRBV6-1 to TRBJ2-2; weak D call: TRBD1 (6 bases). Trimming cost V 8 bases and J 3 bases, with 13 bases left between them. Germline V gene lookup returns CDR1 MNHNS and CDR2 SASEGT. The CDR3 consists of 14 residues. Here the CDR3 reads CASATAGDTGELFF. DNA of the CDR3: TGTGCCAGCGCGACCGCAGGGGACACCGGGGAGCTGTTTTTT.

V is TRBV5-1 and J is TRBJ2-3, with 7 positions matching TRBD1. Trimming removed 1 base from V and 4 bases from J; junction bases left unmatched: 3. The germline CDR1 and CDR2 sequences are SGHRS and YFSETQ. This CDR3 comprises 14 residues. The CDR3 bases are TGCGCCAGCAGCTTGTTTCAGGGGGCAGATACGCAGTATTTT. This encodes CASSLFQGADTQYF. Variable domain in full (rest from reference TRBV5-1 and TRBJ2-3): KAGVTQTPRYLIKTRGQQVTLSCSPISGHRSVSWYQQTPGQGLQFLFEYFSETQRNKGNFPGRFSGRQFSNSRSEMNVSTLELGDSALYLCASSLFQGADTQYFGPGTRLTVL.

The chain links TRBV5-4 to TRBJ1-1, with D possibly TRBD1 on 5 matching bases. V lost 4 bases to trimming and J lost 4 bases, with 23 bases between them. This CDR3 comprises 17 residues. Germline V gives CDR1 SGHNT, CDR2 YYREEE (reference sequence). DNA for the CDR3: TGTGCCAGCAGCCCCCAAGGGACCCGGGGAGGAGGCACTGAAGCTTTCTTT. It codes for CASSPQGTRGGGTEAFF.

The chain is built from TRBV7-3 and TRBJ2-5, with D possibly being TRBD2 (6 bases). Trimming left V 5 bases short and J 5 bases short, with 18 bases between. CDR3 length: 15 amino acids. Per the germline V gene, CDR1 is SGHTA and CDR2 is FQGTGA. The CDR3 region is CASSRGTGTGETQYF. In DNA form, the CDR3 reads TGTGCCAGCAGCCGAGGGACTGGAACTGGGGAGACCCAGTACTTC.

The rearrangement joins TRBV7-8 to TRBJ1-5; 11 bases are a match to TRBD1. The CDR3 covers 16 residues. Trimming at V came to 5 bases and at J to 5 bases, leaving 8 bases not matched to a gene. The germline CDR1 and CDR2 sequences are SGHVS and FQNEAQ. The CDR3 reads CASSLKGTGGYQPQHF. DNA for the CDR3: TGTGCCAGCAGCCTAAAGGGGACAGGGGGATATCAGCCCCAGCATTTT.

CDR3 bases: TGTGCCAGCAGTTCCGGGGACAGGGTTCAGCCCCAGCATTTT. Translated: CASSSGDRVQPQHF. The V call is TRBV28, the J call TRBJ1-5; 9 positions match TRBD1. Germline assignment: CDR1 MDHEN and CDR2 SYDVKM. This CDR3 has 14 residues. V shed 4 bases, J shed 6 bases, and the junction held 4 bases outside the gene matches.

In regard to this clone: The sample holds other DNA sequences that translate to the same CDR3. The chain combines TRBV7-9 with TRBJ2-7; possibly TRBD1 for D (5 bases). The CDR3 is 13 residues long. Between the trimmed V and J ends, which lost 1 base and 7 bases, there was a span of 11 bases. Germline V gives CDR1 SEHNR, CDR2 FQNEAQ (reference sequence). CDR3 sequence (DNA): TGTGCCAGCAGCTTAGATGGGGCAGCAGAGCAGTACTTC. This codes for CASSLDGAAEQYF.

The CDR3 DNA sequence: TGTGCCAGCAGTGAAGTCCCGGGGAAAACATCCCATACGCAGTATTTT. This codes for CASSEVPGKTSHTQYF. J is TRBJ2-3 and V is TRBV2; D may be TRBD2 (5 bases). The germline V and J ends were trimmed by 1 base and 7 bases, with 18 bases remaining between them. The germline gives CDR1 SNHLY, CDR2 FYNNEI. The CDR3 sequence is 16 residues long.

This sequence joins TRBV7-2 and TRBJ1-1; D not resolved. This CDR3 has 14 amino acids. Trimming stripped 2 bases from V and 0 bases from J, with 7 bases between. The germline CDR1 and CDR2 sequences are SGHTA and FQGNSA. CDR3 sequence: CASSLTTLNTEAFF. The CDR3 DNA reads TGTGCCAGCAGCTTAACCACGCTGAACACTGAAGCTTTCTTT.

This sequence joins TRBV28 and TRBJ2-7; TRBD2 agrees at 7 bases. The CDR3 is made up of 13 amino acids. Looked up from germline, CDR1 is MDHEN and CDR2 is SYDVKM. With 5 bases clipped from V and 5 bases from J, the junction kept 6 bases outside the gene matches. CDR3 region: CASSRGSAHEQYF. Written as DNA, the CDR3 is TGTGCCAGCAGTCGCGGGAGCGCCCACGAGCAGTACTTC.

This clone was detected only once. Written as DNA, the CDR3 is TGCGCCAGCAGCTCCGACAGGGGGATCTACAATGAGCAGTTCTTC. Amino acid sequence: CASSSDRGIYNEQFF. V is TRBV5-1 and J is TRBJ2-1, with 9 bases aligning to TRBD1. Germline V gene lookup returns CDR1 SGHRS and CDR2 YFSETQ. The CDR3 consists of 15 residues. Losses at the gene ends were 3 bases for V and 3 bases for J; bases not matched to a gene: 4. The full variable domain, in which reference TRBV5-1 and TRBJ2-1 provide the parts outside the CDR3, is KAGVTQTPRYLIKTRGQQVTLSCSPISGHRSVSWYQQTPGQGLQFLFEYFSETQRNKGNFPGRFSGRQFSNSRSEMNVSTLELGDSALYLCASSSDRGIYNEQFFGPGTRLTVL.

This rearrangement joins TRBV29-1 to TRBJ2-1; D perhaps matches TRBD2 (7 bases). The CDR3 runs to 13 residues. V lost 8 bases and J 4 bases, leaving 15 bases between the germline ends. Germline lookup yields CDR1 SQVTM and CDR2 ANQGSEA. CDR3 amino acids: CSSGGRQYNEQFF. The CDR3 DNA reads TGCAGCTCCGGGGGGCGGCAGTACAATGAGCAGTTCTTC.

This sequence joins TRBV9 and TRBJ2-5; D might be TRBD2 (6 bases). This CDR3 region has 15 residues. Germline loops: CDR1 SGDLS, CDR2 YYNGEE. The ends were cut back, 3 bases at V and 1 base at J, with 13 bases in the middle. The CDR3 coding sequence is TGTGCCAGCAGCGCCGTACGGGAGTTCCAAGAGACCCAGTACTTC. Its translation: CASSAVREFQETQYF. The full variable domain, rest sourced from reference TRBV9 and TRBJ2-5, is DSGVTQTPKHLITATGQRVTLRCSPRSGDLSVYWYQQSLDQGLQFLIQYYNGEERAKGNILERFSAQQFPDLHSELNLSSLELGDSALYFCASSAVREFQETQYFGPGTRLLVL.

The rearrangement joins TRBV5-4 to TRBJ1-4; 9 nucleotides match TRBD1. Germline assignment: CDR1 SGHNT and CDR2 YYREEE (reference sequence). The trim removed 3 bases at V and 6 bases at J, leaving 6 bases unmatched. This CDR3 is built from 15 residues. The CDR3 here is CASSSPGTGHEKLFF. The CDR3 nucleotides read TGTGCCAGCAGCTCCCCCGGGACAGGGCATGAAAAACTGTTTTTT. The full variable domain, rest sourced from reference TRBV5-4 and TRBJ1-4, is ETGVTQSPTHLIKTRGQQVTLRCSSQSGHNTVSWYQQALGQGPQFIFQYYREEENGRGNFPPRFSGLQFPNYSSELNVNALELDDSALYLCASSSPGTGHEKLFFGSGTQLSVL.

This chain links TRBV18 with TRBJ1-5; D gene ambiguous. Trimming left V 4 bases short and J 1 base short, with 11 bases between. CDR1 and CDR2 (germline): KGHSH, LQKENI. This CDR3 spans 15 amino acids. Written as DNA, the CDR3 is TGTGCCAGCTCACGGACGGGGAGCAGCAATCAGCCCCAGCATTTT. It codes for CASSRTGSSNQPQHF.

The V gene is TRBV19, the J gene TRBJ2-7, with 12 bases lining up with TRBD1. Trimming removed 6 bases from V and 10 bases from J; junction bases left unmatched: 4. Germline CDR1 is LNHDA and CDR2 is SQIVND (reference sequence). The CDR3 consists of 12 residues. The CDR3 spells CASSSGTGGQYF. Written as DNA, the CDR3 is TGTGCCAGTAGCTCCGGGACAGGGGGCCAGTACTTC.

This chain joins TRBV5-1 and TRBJ2-1; tentative D call: TRBD1 (6 bases). Per the germline V gene, CDR1 is SGHRS and CDR2 is YFSETQ. The V gene lost 0 bases and the J gene lost 9 bases, with 16 bases spanning the gap. This CDR3 has 15 residues. This CDR3 reads CASSLVGLLRGEQFF. DNA for the CDR3: TGCGCCAGCAGCTTGGTTGGGCTCCTCAGGGGTGAGCAGTTCTTC.

The rearrangement uses TRBV28 and TRBJ1-6; 9 bases align to TRBD1. The CDR3 is 13 amino acids. Germline V gene sequence: CDR1 MDHEN, CDR2 SYDVKM. V lost 6 bases, J lost 8 bases, and 2 bases stayed unmatched. The CDR3 DNA follows: TGTGCCAGCAGAAGACAGGGGGATTCACCCCTCCACTTT. As protein: CASRRQGDSPLHF.

The rearrangement links TRBV11-3 to TRBJ2-3; TRBD1 might be the D (6 bases). CDR3 length: 16 amino acids. V shed 1 base and J shed 4 bases, with 15 bases lying between them. Germline values: CDR1 SGHNT, CDR2 YENEEA. CDR3 sequence: CASSLGSRTAPDTQYF. The DNA of the CDR3 is TGTGCCAGCAGCTTAGGTTCCCGGACAGCCCCAGATACGCAGTATTTT.

Regarding this clone: At the DNA level, this CDR3 is encoded by other sequences in the same sample as well. The J gene is TRBJ2-1, the V gene TRBV9; tentatively, D is TRBD1 (6 bases). The CDR3 contains 15 residues. Trimming removed 5 bases at V and 2 bases at J, with 14 bases between. The germline V gene has CDR1 SGDLS and CDR2 YYNGEE. The CDR3: CASSVTGTPYNEQFF. CDR3 coding DNA: TGTGCCAGCAGTGTAACCGGGACACCCTACAATGAGCAGTTCTTC.

This sequence joins TRBV18 and TRBJ1-3; D unclear. Germline CDR1 and CDR2: KGHSH and LQKENI. The CDR3 length is 15 residues. The V end lost 3 bases, the J end lost 4 bases, and 13 bases lay between the germline ends. The CDR3: CASSPDSSPGNTIYF. The CDR3 coding sequence is TGTGCCAGCTCACCCGACTCCAGTCCCGGAAACACCATATATTTT.

This chain joins TRBV6-1 and TRBJ2-7; D not resolved. With 2 bases removed from V and 2 bases from J, the gap between germline ends came to 4 bases. CDR3 length: 12 amino acids. Germline V gives CDR1 MNHNS, CDR2 SASEGT. As DNA, the CDR3 is TGTGCCAGCAGTGAATCCCCCTACGAGCAGTACTTC. Amino acid sequence: CASSESPYEQYF.

This chain joins TRBV20-1 and TRBJ2-1; maybe TRBD2 (6 bases). The CDR3 is made up of 10 amino acids. Germline CDR1 reads DFQATT; CDR2 reads SNEGSKA (reference sequence). CDR3: CRGPGDEQFF. CDR3 coding DNA: TGCAGGGGCCCGGGGGATGAGCAGTTCTTC.

The rearrangement uses TRBV29-1 and TRBJ1-1, with D possibly matching TRBD1 (5 bases). The CDR3 covers 15 residues. CDR1 and CDR2 from the germline V gene are SQVTM and ANQGSEA. V lost 8 bases to trimming and J lost 3 bases, with 22 bases between them. The CDR3 reads CSSPRFGAPDTEAFF. The DNA for the CDR3 is TGCAGCTCTCCAAGATTCGGGGCGCCGGACACTGAAGCTTTCTTT. Filled out from reference TRBV29-1 and TRBJ1-1, the complete variable domain reads SAVISQKPSRDICQRGTSLTIQCQVDSQVTMMFWYRQQPGQSLTLIATANQGSEATYESGFVIDKFPISRPNLTFSTLTVSNMSPEDSSIYLCSSPRFGAPDTEAFFGQGTRLTVV.

This chain joins TRBV9 and TRBJ1-2, with D unresolved. The CDR3 has 13 amino acids. Per germline, CDR1 SGDLS and CDR2 YYNGEE. V lost 0 bases and J lost 5, with 8 bases in between. The CDR3 DNA sequence: TGTGCCAGCAGCGTAGGGGCCGAGTATGGCTACACCTTC. This codes for CASSVGAEYGYTF. The full variable domain, with the rest looked up from reference TRBV9 and TRBJ1-2, is DSGVTQTPKHLITATGQRVTLRCSPRSGDLSVYWYQQSLDQGLQFLIQYYNGEERAKGNILERFSAQQFPDLHSELNLSSLELGDSALYFCASSVGAEYGYTFGSGTRLTVV.

The chain has TRBV5-1 and TRBJ1-1; D might be TRBD1 (6 bases). V gave up 5 bases and J gave up 3 bases, with 11 bases separating them. The length of the CDR3 is 13 residues. Germline CDR1 reads SGHRS; CDR2 reads YFSETQ. The CDR3 bases are TGCGCCAGCAGGGTGTGGACAGACACTGAAGCTTTCTTT. Translated, it gives CASRVWTDTEAFF. Variable domain in full (rest from reference TRBV5-1 and TRBJ1-1): KAGVTQTPRYLIKTRGQQVTLSCSPISGHRSVSWYQQTPGQGLQFLFEYFSETQRNKGNFPGRFSGRQFSNSRSEMNVSTLELGDSALYLCASRVWTDTEAFFGQGTRLTVV.

The chain carries TRBV2 and TRBJ2-5; tentatively, D is TRBD1 or TRBD2 (6 bases each). CDR1 is SNHLY, CDR2 FYNNEI, per germline. The V and J ends lost 3 bases and 5 bases respectively, with 16 bases between them. The CDR3 is made up of 15 amino acids. In DNA form, the CDR3 reads TGTGCCAGCAGTGATGTCTGGGGGGCTGGGGAGACCCAGTACTTC. It translates to CASSDVWGAGETQYF.